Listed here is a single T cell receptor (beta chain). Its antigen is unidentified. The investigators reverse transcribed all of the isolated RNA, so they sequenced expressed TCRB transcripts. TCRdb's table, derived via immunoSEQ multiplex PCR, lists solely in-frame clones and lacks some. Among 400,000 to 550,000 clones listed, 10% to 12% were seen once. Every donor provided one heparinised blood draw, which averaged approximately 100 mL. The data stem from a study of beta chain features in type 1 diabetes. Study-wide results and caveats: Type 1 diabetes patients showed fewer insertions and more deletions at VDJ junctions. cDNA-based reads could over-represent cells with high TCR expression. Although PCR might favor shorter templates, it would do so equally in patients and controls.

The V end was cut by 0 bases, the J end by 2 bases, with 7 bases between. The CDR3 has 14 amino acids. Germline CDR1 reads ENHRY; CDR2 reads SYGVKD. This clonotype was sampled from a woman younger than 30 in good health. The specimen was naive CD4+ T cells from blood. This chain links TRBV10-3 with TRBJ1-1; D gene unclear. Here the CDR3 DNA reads TGTGCCATCAGTGAGTCCGTGAGAAACACTGAAGCTTTCTTT. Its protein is CAISESVRNTEAFF.